Shown below are 25 T cell receptor beta chains from a single sample sequenced in a study of blood T cell repertoires in COVID-19. Sequencing used immunoSEQ multiplex PCR; TCRdb keeps in-frame clones, though not all of them. The repertoire has 170,000 or so clones, about 86% of them found once; the top ten carry about 7.3%. Sample: peripheral blood. These receptors all stem from a man aged 45-60 years with active or convalescent COVID-19.

The chain employs TRBV10-3 and TRBJ2-3, with TRBD2 matching over 14 bases. From germline, CDR1 is ENHRY and CDR2 SYGVKD. V was pared by 11 bases and J by 3 bases, with 4 bases of the junction left unmatched. The CDR3 spans 14 residues. The DNA for the CDR3 is TGTGCCGCCGGGACTAGCGGGGGTACAGATACGCAGTATTTT. It translates to CAAGTSGGTDTQYF.

This clone is a singleton in its sample. The chain joins TRBV6-5 to TRBJ1-2, with D maybe TRBD1 (5 bases). Trimming stripped 6 bases from V and 6 bases from J, with 17 bases between. Germline lookup yields CDR1 MNHEY and CDR2 SVGAGI. The CDR3 length is 14 residues. In nucleotides, the CDR3 is TGTGCCAGCAGACCGGGGGGGAGGGGAGATGGCTACACCTTC. Its protein is CASRPGGRGDGYTF.

The chain joins TRBV7-6 to TRBJ2-3, with D possibly matching TRBD2 (5 bases). Per germline, CDR1 SGHVS and CDR2 FNYEAQ. The V end was cut by 7 bases, the J end by 4 bases, with 21 bases between. The CDR3 spans 16 residues. The CDR3 nucleotides read TGTGCCAGCAATTTAGTATCCGGGAACTTCGCAGATACGCAGTATTTT. Encoded protein: CASNLVSGNFADTQYF. The entire variable domain, with the rest obtained from reference TRBV7-6 and TRBJ2-3, is as follows: GAGVSQSPRYKVTKRGQDVALRCDPISGHVSLYWYRQALGQGPEFLTYFNYEAQQDKSGLPNDRFSAERPEGSISTLTIQRTEQRDSAMYRCASNLVSGNFADTQYFGPGTRLTVL.

The genes are TRBV9 and TRBJ2-3; 8 bases are shared with TRBD2. V lost 4 bases to trimming and J lost 0 bases; unmatched junction nucleotides: 16. This CDR3 region has 19 residues. Germline lookup yields CDR1 SGDLS and CDR2 YYNGEE. The CDR3 is CASSPRGLAGTSSTDTQYF. The CDR3 DNA follows: TGTGCCAGCAGCCCTAGAGGGCTAGCGGGTACCTCTAGCACAGATACGCAGTATTTT.

CDR3 bases: TGTGCCAGCAGCGTAGGCCAGGGAAGTGAAAAACTGTTTTTT. It translates to CASSVGQGSEKLFF. The chain has TRBV9 and TRBJ1-4; weak D call: TRBD1 (5 bases). Germline assignment: CDR1 SGDLS and CDR2 YYNGEE. Trimming removed 0 bases at V and 7 bases at J, with 10 bases between. This CDR3 has 14 amino acids.

This sequence joins TRBV5-1 and TRBJ1-1, with TRBD1 identical over 8 bases. V lost 1 base, J lost 1 base, and 6 bases stayed unmatched. Per germline, CDR1 SGHRS and CDR2 YFSETQ. This CDR3 region has 16 residues. For the CDR3, the DNA is TGCGCCAGCAGCTTGTCGCGGACAGGGACGAACACTGAAGCTTTCTTT. It yields the protein CASSLSRTGTNTEAFF.

The V gene is TRBV5-6, the J gene TRBJ2-1; maybe TRBD2 (7 bases). This CDR3 comprises 16 residues. Germline CDR1 reads SGHDT; CDR2 reads YYEEEE. Trimming removed 0 bases from V and 9 bases from J, with 19 bases in between. CDR3 loop: CASSLVDGGAVGEQFF. The CDR3 DNA reads TGTGCCAGCAGCTTGGTAGATGGGGGGGCCGTAGGTGAGCAGTTCTTC.

V is TRBV7-9 and J is TRBJ2-1; 8 positions match TRBD2. Germline CDR1 reads SEHNR; CDR2 reads FQNEAQ (reference sequence). The CDR3 spans 15 residues. V shed 6 bases, J shed 0 bases, and the junction held 4 bases outside the gene matches. CDR3 loop: CASRAGVGSYNEQFF. In DNA, the CDR3 is TGTGCCAGCAGAGCGGGGGTCGGCTCCTACAATGAGCAGTTCTTC.

This chain links TRBV5-1 with TRBJ2-3; 9 bases fit TRBD2. The CDR3 consists of 15 residues. In germline, CDR1 is SGHRS, CDR2 YFSETQ. J was trimmed by 4 bases and V by 3 bases; bases with no gene match: 6. CDR3 nucleotide sequence: TGCGCCAGCAGCTACATAGCGGGAGTCGCAGATACGCAGTATTTT. Its translation: CASSYIAGVADTQYF.

The chain couples TRBV3-1 (or the pseudogene TRBV3-2) to TRBJ2-7, with a possible D match to TRBD1 (6 bases). With 10 bases removed from V and 5 bases from J, the gap between germline ends came to 21 bases. CDR1 LGHDT and CDR2 YNNKEL come from the germline V gene (reference sequence). The CDR3 runs to 14 residues. CDR3 nucleotide sequence: TGTGCCACACCCCAACAGGGTTCGATCCACGAGCAGTACTTC. This codes for CATPQQGSIHEQYF.

The sample holds a few counts of this clone. The chain couples TRBV5-6 to TRBJ2-1; D is unresolved. Germline lookup yields CDR1 SGHDT and CDR2 YYEEEE. V was clipped by 4 bases and J by 0 bases, with 11 bases between them. This CDR3 region has 15 residues. The CDR3 DNA reads TGTGCCAGCAGCGGAGCCCGGAGCTCCTACAATGAGCAGTTCTTC. Its protein is CASSGARSSYNEQFF.

The chain joins TRBV6-6 to TRBJ2-1, with TRBD2 identical over 13 bases. In germline, CDR1 is MNHNY, CDR2 SVGAGI (reference sequence). The V segment lost 6 bases and the J segment 14 bases; nucleotides outside the gene matches: 10. The CDR3 spans 14 residues. The CDR3 DNA is TGTGCCAGCAGGACTCCGGGACTAGCGGGGCCGGAGTTCTTC. Its translation is CASRTPGLAGPEFF.

This chain uses TRBV24-1 with TRBJ2-3, with D tentatively TRBD2 (6 bases). The CDR3 runs to 13 residues. Germline CDR1 is KGHDR and CDR2 is SFDVKD. The V end lost 1 base, the J end lost 11 bases, and 12 bases lay between the germline ends. CDR3 bases: TGTGCCACCAGTGATTTCTCGGGACTTAGGCAGTATTTT. This gives the protein CATSDFSGLRQYF.

The chain couples TRBV10-2 to TRBJ2-7, with D uncertain. The V and J ends lost 2 bases and 2 bases respectively, with 7 bases between them. The CDR3 sequence is 13 residues long. CDR1 WSHSY and CDR2 SAAADI come from the germline V gene. DNA for the CDR3: TGCGCCAGCAGTGAGACACCGACCTACGAGCAGTACTTC. Translating gives CASSETPTYEQYF.

This clone was seen more than once but under ten times. This sequence joins TRBV5-6 and TRBJ1-5; 9 bases map to TRBD1. V was clipped by 4 bases and J by 2 bases; unmatched bases: 4. Germline V gene data show CDR1 as SGHDT and CDR2 as YYEEEE. The CDR3 is 15 residues long. CDR3 protein: CASSVQGARNQPQHF. The CDR3 nucleotides are TGTGCCAGCAGCGTACAGGGGGCCCGCAATCAGCCCCAGCATTTT.

The count of this clone is one. The chain links TRBV28 to TRBJ2-5, with a tentative D call TRBD1 (6 bases). The CDR3 has 14 amino acids. The germline V gene encodes CDR1 MDHEN and CDR2 SYDVKM. V lost 6 bases to trimming and J lost 1 base, with 12 bases between them. The CDR3 coding sequence is TGTGCCAGCAGACCAGGGGACGGCCAAGAGACCCAGTACTTC. Translation gives CASRPGDGQETQYF.

The rearrangement uses TRBV24-1 and TRBJ2-7; D unresolved. The germline CDR1 and CDR2 sequences are KGHDR and SFDVKD. The CDR3 covers 12 residues. The V and J ends lost 3 bases and 3 bases respectively, with 5 bases between them. The CDR3 is CATSDQDYEQYF. The CDR3 DNA follows: TGTGCCACCAGTGATCAGGACTACGAGCAGTACTTC.

The chain carries TRBV9 and TRBJ1-6, with D hard to call. The V gene lost 3 bases and the J gene lost 3 bases, with 10 bases spanning the gap. This CDR3 has 15 amino acids. Germline V CDR1 and CDR2: SGDLS, YYNGEE. The chain's CDR3 is CASSAVGVYNSPLHF. The CDR3 DNA sequence: TGTGCCAGCAGCGCTGTCGGGGTCTATAATTCACCCCTCCACTTT.

The chain recombines TRBV7-8 with TRBJ1-2, with D possibly TRBD1 on 5 matching bases. The CDR3 has 12 amino acids. Trimming took 5 bases from V and 5 from J, leaving 9 bases between them. Germline V lookup: CDR1 SGHVS, CDR2 FQNEAQ. CDR3 residues: CASSQGAYGYTF. In DNA form, the CDR3 reads TGTGCCAGCAGCCAGGGAGCATATGGCTACACCTTC.

This chain joins TRBV19 and TRBJ1-2; D gene uncertain. Germline CDR1 LNHDA, CDR2 SQIVND (reference sequence). The V end lost 3 bases, the J end lost 5 bases, and 10 bases lay between the germline ends. This CDR3 comprises 13 residues. CDR3 bases: TGTGCCAGTAGTATCTGGTCAGCGTATGGCTACACCTTC. It encodes CASSIWSAYGYTF.

The chain recombines TRBV12-3 or TRBV12-4 with TRBJ2-4; TRBD1 might be the D (5 bases). This CDR3 has 13 residues. The V end was cut by 2 bases, the J end by 7 bases, with 9 bases between. CDR3 nucleotide sequence: TGTGCCAGCAGTTTAAGGGGTTTGAACATTCAGTACTTC. Translated: CASSLRGLNIQYF.

V gene TRBV9 combines with J gene TRBJ2-5; D is ambiguous. The germline V gene encodes CDR1 SGDLS and CDR2 YYNGEE. This CDR3 is built from 12 residues. The V gene lost 4 bases and the J gene lost 5 bases, with 9 bases spanning the gap. CDR3 DNA sequence: TGTGCCAGCAGCTCGAGAGGCGAGACCCAGTACTTC. Translation: CASSSRGETQYF.

V is TRBV7-9 and J is TRBJ1-2; possibly TRBD1 for D (6 bases). Germline CDR1 reads SEHNR; CDR2 reads FQNEAQ (reference sequence). This CDR3 spans 15 amino acids. V gave up 5 bases and J gave up 0 bases, with 13 bases separating them. This CDR3 is CASSATGRANYGYTF. CDR3 in DNA: TGTGCCAGCAGCGCAACAGGGCGAGCTAACTATGGCTACACCTTC.

CDR3 residues: CSASLTSGGYLEQYF. DNA of the CDR3: TGCAGTGCTAGTCTAACGAGCGGGGGATATTTAGAGCAGTACTTC. This rearrangement joins TRBV20-1 to TRBJ2-7; 8 nucleotides agree with TRBD2. The J segment lost 7 bases and the V segment lost 3 bases, leaving 14 bases of the junction unmatched. Germline lookup yields CDR1 DFQATT and CDR2 SNEGSKA (reference sequence). This CDR3 comprises 15 residues.

This chain joins TRBV6-2 or TRBV6-3 and TRBJ2-2; 9 nucleotides match TRBD2. Germline assignment: CDR1 MNHEY and CDR2 SVGEGT. V gave up 0 bases and J gave up 2 bases; unmatched junction bases: 4. CDR3 size: 17 residues. This chain's CDR3 is CASSYSPSGDNTGELFF. CDR3 DNA: TGTGCCAGCAGTTACTCTCCTAGCGGGGATAACACCGGGGAGCTGTTTTTT.